The T cell receptor beta chain described here comes from a study of graft-versus-host responses after intestinal transplantation. Study information: All of the recipients had induction that used anti-thymocyte globulin, then tacrolimus and steroids for about 3 years.

After removal of 0 bases from V and 4 bases from J, the junction contained 9 bases not matched to a gene. CDR3 length equals 17 residues. From germline, CDR1 is SGHDN and CDR2 FVKESK. About this clone: The target antigen is unknown.

TCRdb's table, derived via immunoSEQ multiplex PCR, lists solely in-frame clones and lacks some. Of under 150,000 clones listed, 90% to 95% are singletons. Sequenced material: unstimulated CD4+ T cells sorted from spleen or lymph node cells, taken before intestinal transplant. This clonotype was sampled from a human donor who received an intestinal transplant. The J gene is TRBJ2-1, the V gene TRBV14; 7 bases match TRBD1. CDR3 DNA sequence: TGTGCCAGCAGCCAAGAAAAACAGGGGCCCCTTTACAATGAGCAGTTCTTC. Protein sequence: CASSQEKQGPLYNEQFF.